This T cell receptor beta chain was captured by sequencing in a study of cytomegalovirus exposure and HLA in healthy donors. PCR was performed using 60 Vbeta and 13 Jbeta primers. Sequencing used immunoSEQ multiplex PCR; TCRdb keeps in-frame clones, though not all of them. The sample records around 94,000 clones, roughly 80% being singletons. V lost 3 bases and J lost 3, with 11 bases in between. The CDR3 extends over 15 amino acids. CDR1 KGHSH and CDR2 LQKENI come from the germline V gene. The rearrangement joins TRBV18 to TRBJ2-2; D is undetermined. The sequence came from a man aged 18 to 35 in good health and CMV-seronegative. Sequencing was performed on PBMCs. The chain's CDR3 is CASSPQSADTGELFF. The CDR3 DNA follows: TGTGCCAGCTCACCGCAGTCGGCGGACACCGGGGAGCTGTTTTTT.